The sequence of this TCR beta chain was determined in a study of neurological immune-mediated disorders. CDR1 is SGHVS and CDR2 is FQNEAQ in the germline V gene. The CDR3 is 15 residues long. Trimming left V 7 bases short and J 4 bases short, with 17 bases between. At least ten counts were recorded for this clonotype. Antigen unknown. Overall study results and limits: No CDR3 amino acid sequences recurred among expanded clones across subjects, suggesting private repertoires in all groups.

Volunteers from a blood bank in Maryland, USA, constituted the healthy controls. Around 950,000 sorted CD4+ or CD8+ T cells made each library. Each CDR3 protein is one row after TCRdb ran MiXCR on the 5' RACE reads. This table has about 31,000 distinct CDR3 sequences, around 4% appearing once. This receptor was identified in a woman aged 40-49 years in good health. This rearrangement joins TRBV7-8 to TRBJ2-1; either TRBD1 or TRBD2 may supply D (7 bases each). Sample: CD4+ T cells from blood. CDR3 protein: CASTPGGGLYNEQFF. The CDR3 DNA reads TGTGCCAGCACCCCAGGGGGGGGGCTGTACAATGAGCAGTTCTTC.